The 7 T cell receptor beta chains listed next were all sequenced from one sample in a study of cytomegalovirus exposure and HLA in healthy donors. Produced via immunoSEQ multiplex PCR; TCRdb's table is partial and in-frame only. The sample contains around 400,000 clones, 70% to 90% of which appear only once. The sample consisted of PBMCs. The origin of the receptors is a woman aged 18-29 years in good health and CMV-seronegative.

CDR3 region: CATSRDQGPGTEAFF. The CDR3 bases are TGTGCCACCAGCAGAGATCAGGGGCCGGGGACTGAAGCTTTCTTT. The rearrangement links TRBV15 to TRBJ1-1; tentatively, D is TRBD1 (6 bases). V dropped 0 bases and J dropped 5 bases, with 13 bases sitting between them. Per the germline V gene, CDR1 is LNHNV and CDR2 is YYDKDF (reference sequence). The CDR3 runs 15 residues.

The chain combines TRBV29-1 with TRBJ2-3; no definite D call. Germline V lookup: CDR1 SQVTM, CDR2 ANQGSEA. The CDR3 consists of 13 residues. Trimming took off 4 bases at V and 0 bases at J, with 8 bases between the two ends. The CDR3 DNA reads as TGCAGCGTTGGCAGTCTTAGCACAGATACGCAGTATTTT. It encodes CSVGSLSTDTQYF.

The rearrangement joins TRBV6-5 to TRBJ2-7; no firm D call. The germline V gene encodes CDR1 MNHEY and CDR2 SVGAGI. There are 16 residues in the CDR3. V lost 2 bases and J lost 0, with 14 bases in between. Here the CDR3 DNA reads TGTGCCAGCAGTTACGTGTATACTACCCCCTCCTACGAGCAGTACTTC. Protein: CASSYVYTTPSYEQYF.

The chain employs TRBV5-1 and TRBJ1-2; D gene unclear. The CDR3 covers 15 residues. Trimming removed 1 base from V and 0 bases from J, with 10 bases in between. Germline values: CDR1 SGHRS, CDR2 YFSETQ. CDR3 nucleotides: TGCGCCAGCAGCTTGCCGGGGTCTACTAACTATGGCTACACCTTC. As protein: CASSLPGSTNYGYTF.

This chain uses TRBV28 with TRBJ1-5, with 12 bases matching TRBD1. Germline CDR1 MDHEN, CDR2 SYDVKM. There are 17 residues in the CDR3. The V gene end was trimmed by 7 bases and the J gene end by 5 bases; junction bases not matched to a gene: 12. The CDR3 DNA sequence: TGTGCCAGCACCACGATCCCGGGACAGGGGGCGGATCAGCCCCAGCATTTT. Its translation is CASTTIPGQGADQPQHF.

This chain joins TRBV6-6 and TRBJ2-2, with a tentative D call TRBD1 (5 bases). Germline CDR1 MNHNY, CDR2 SVGAGI (reference sequence). The CDR3 length is 13 residues. V was cut by 5 bases and J by 4 bases, with 8 bases left in between. CDR3 DNA sequence: TGTGCCAGCAGTCAACAGGTCACCGGGGAGCTGTTTTTT. It encodes CASSQQVTGELFF.

The rearrangement joins TRBV4-2 to TRBJ2-3, with 7 bases aligning to TRBD2. Germline V CDR1 and CDR2: LGHNA, YNFKEQ. V was clipped by 3 bases and J by 0 bases; unmatched bases: 3. The CDR3 has 15 residues. CDR3 protein: CASSHRRGSTDTQYF. The CDR3 coding sequence is TGTGCCAGCAGCCACCGGCGGGGGAGCACAGATACGCAGTATTTT.